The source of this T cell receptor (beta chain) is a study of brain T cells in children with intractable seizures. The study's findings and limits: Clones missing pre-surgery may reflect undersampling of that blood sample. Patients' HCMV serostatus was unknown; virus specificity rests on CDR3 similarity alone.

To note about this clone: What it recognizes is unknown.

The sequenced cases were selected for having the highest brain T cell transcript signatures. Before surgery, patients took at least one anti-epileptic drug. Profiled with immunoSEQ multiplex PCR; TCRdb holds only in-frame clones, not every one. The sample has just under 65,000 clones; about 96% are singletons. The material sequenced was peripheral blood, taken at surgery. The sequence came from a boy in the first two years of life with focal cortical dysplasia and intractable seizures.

Written as DNA, the CDR3 is TGTGCCAGCAGTCCCGACGTGAATGGCTACACCTTC. Its translation: CASSPDVNGYTF. The chain uses TRBV28 and TRBJ1-2, with no clear D. Germline lookup yields CDR1 MDHEN and CDR2 SYDVKM. CDR3 length equals 12 residues. V was shortened by 5 bases and J by 6 bases, with 10 bases between the two germline ends.